Each of the 24 T cell receptor beta chains below was sequenced from the same sample in a study of blood T cell repertoires in COVID-19. The method was immunoSEQ multiplex PCR; TCRdb's version includes in-frame clones alone and lacks a portion of them. The top ten clones hold approximately 4.6% of a sample with roughly 230,000 clones, 89% of them seen once. Sequencing input: peripheral blood. Every receptor here comes from a woman in her 40s who had recovered from COVID-19.

The chain has TRBV5-5 and TRBJ1-4; D is undetermined. The CDR3 runs 14 residues. V lost 1 base and J 0 bases, leaving 4 bases between the germline ends. The germline V gene has CDR1 SGHKS and CDR2 YYEKEE (reference sequence). The CDR3 sequence: CASSLLSTNEKLFF. CDR3 DNA: TGTGCCAGCAGCTTGCTATCAACTAATGAAAAACTGTTTTTT.

This clone was found once. The CDR3 coding sequence is TGTGCCAGCAGTTACCTGAGCAATCAGCCCCAGCATTTT. It encodes CASSYLSNQPQHF. This chain joins TRBV6-2 or TRBV6-3 and TRBJ1-5; D remains ambiguous. The germline CDR1 and CDR2 sequences are MNHEY and SVGEGT. The CDR3 is 13 amino acids. V shed 2 bases and J shed 1 base, with 3 bases lying between them.

The J gene is TRBJ1-5, the V gene TRBV18; D possibly corresponds to TRBD1 (6 bases). V was clipped by 2 bases and J by 1 base, with 9 bases between them. The CDR3 is 15 residues long. CDR1 and CDR2 from the germline V gene are KGHSH and LQKENI. CDR3 nucleotide sequence: TGTGCCAGCTCACCAAAACAGGGAAGCAATCAGCCCCAGCATTTT. Its translation: CASSPKQGSNQPQHF. Together with reference TRBV18 and TRBJ1-5, the CDR3 gives the full variable domain: NAGVMQNPRHLVRRRGQEARLRCSPMKGHSHVYWYRQLPEEGLKFMVYLQKENIIDESGMPKERFSAEFPKEGPSILRIQQVVRGDSAAYFCASSPKQGSNQPQHFGDGTRLSIL.

This rearrangement joins TRBV25-1 to TRBJ2-3, with D uncertain. Trimming shortened V by 3 bases and J by 8 bases, and 6 bases separated the two germline ends. CDR3 length: 11 amino acids. The germline gives CDR1 MGHDK, CDR2 SYGVNS. Here the CDR3 reads CASSDASTQYF. The CDR3 DNA is TGTGCCAGCAGTGACGCGAGTACGCAGTATTTT.

This chain connects TRBV14 to TRBJ2-1; no reliable D call. V lost 1 base and J 8 bases, leaving 6 bases between the germline ends. CDR1 SGHDN and CDR2 FVKESK come from the germline V gene. This CDR3 is 12 amino acids long. Here the CDR3 DNA reads TGTGCCAGCAGCCAAGGGAGATATGAGCAGTTCTTC. Its protein is CASSQGRYEQFF.

This sequence joins TRBV6-2 or TRBV6-3 and TRBJ2-2; 8 nucleotides align to TRBD1. Looked up from germline, CDR1 is MNHEY and CDR2 is SVGEGT. The CDR3 runs to 19 residues. Unmatched junction bases numbered 16, after V lost 2 bases and J lost 5 bases. The CDR3 is CASSYGLGRRDRLTGELFF. For the CDR3, the DNA is TGTGCCAGCAGTTACGGGTTGGGGCGACGGGACAGGTTAACCGGGGAGCTGTTTTTT.

The chain uses TRBV5-5 and TRBJ2-1; the D gene is possibly TRBD2 (6 bases). The CDR3 spans 16 residues. Trimming removed 3 bases from V and 3 bases from J, with 16 bases in between. In germline, CDR1 is SGHKS, CDR2 YYEKEE (reference sequence). The CDR3, as DNA: TGTGCCAGCAGCTCGGGGAGGATTAGTTTCTACAATGAGCAGTTCTTC. This codes for CASSSGRISFYNEQFF.

In this sample, this clone turned up a few times. The CDR3 DNA sequence: TGTGCCACCAGTGATCCCCTCACCGATAGCTCCTACAATGAGCAGTTCTTC. This translates into CATSDPLTDSSYNEQFF. V is TRBV24-1 and J is TRBJ2-1; D is uncertain. The germline gives CDR1 KGHDR, CDR2 SFDVKD. The CDR3 totals 17 residues. V lost 3 bases to trimming and J lost 0 bases, with 14 bases between them.

The chain uses TRBV4-1 and TRBJ2-3; tentative D call: TRBD1 (6 bases). The CDR3 covers 15 residues. Trimming stripped 6 bases from V and 0 bases from J, with 13 bases between. The germline V gene encodes CDR1 MGHRA and CDR2 YSYEKL. Written as DNA, the CDR3 is TGCGCCAGCAGAATAACAGGGCCAAGCACAGATACGCAGTATTTT. Translated: CASRITGPSTDTQYF.

The rearrangement links TRBV7-2 to TRBJ2-1, with D hard to call. V was trimmed by 5 bases and J by 9 bases, leaving 14 bases between them. Germline V gene lookup returns CDR1 SGHTA and CDR2 FQGNSA. The CDR3 spans 13 residues. The CDR3 region has the DNA TGTGCCAGCAGCACACAACAGCCCGGTGAGCAGTTCTTC. Encoded protein: CASSTQQPGEQFF.

The chain is built from TRBV7-2 and TRBJ2-5; 7 nucleotides match TRBD1. The CDR3 has 13 amino acids. Germline CDR1 is SGHTA and CDR2 is FQGNSA. Trimming took 8 bases from V and 2 from J; bases not matched to a gene: 5. The CDR3 spells CASARDRQETQYF. The CDR3 coding sequence is TGTGCCAGCGCAAGGGACAGACAAGAGACCCAGTACTTC.

This clone occurred a few times. J is TRBJ1-1 and V is TRBV5-1; no clear D. Germline loops: CDR1 SGHRS, CDR2 YFSETQ. V shed 5 bases and J shed 2 bases, with 13 bases lying between them. The CDR3 contains 14 residues. CDR3 in DNA: TGCGCCAGCAGTAGGGAAGGGAGCAACACTGAAGCTTTCTTT. Its protein is CASSREGSNTEAFF. The whole variable domain, filled in from reference TRBV5-1 and TRBJ1-1, reads KAGVTQTPRYLIKTRGQQVTLSCSPISGHRSVSWYQQTPGQGLQFLFEYFSETQRNKGNFPGRFSGRQFSNSRSEMNVSTLELGDSALYLCASSREGSNTEAFFGQGTRLTVV.

The chain recombines TRBV6-1 with TRBJ2-2; 10 nucleotides line up with TRBD2. Germline V gene sequence: CDR1 MNHNS, CDR2 SASEGT. J was trimmed by 0 bases and V by 1 base; bases with no gene match: 8. The length of the CDR3 is 19 residues. The CDR3 nucleotides are TGTGCCAGCAGTGAAGTTCCCCTAGCGGGAGCTTCGAACACCGGGGAGCTGTTTTTT. This gives the protein CASSEVPLAGASNTGELFF.

The rearrangement joins TRBV7-9 to TRBJ1-2; no firm D call. CDR3 size: 11 residues. CDR1 SEHNR and CDR2 FQNEAQ come from the germline V gene (reference sequence). V was pared by 4 bases and J by 8 bases, with 8 bases between. CDR3 nucleotides: TGTGCCAGCAGCTACACCCTCGGCTACACCTTC. Encoded protein: CASSYTLGYTF. The whole variable domain, filled in from reference TRBV7-9 and TRBJ1-2, reads DTGVSQNPRHKITKRGQNVTFRCDPISEHNRLYWYRQTLGQGPEFLTYFQNEAQLEKSRLLSDRFSAERPKGSFSTLEIQRTEQGDSAMYLCASSYTLGYTFGSGTRLTVV.

The chain employs TRBV29-1 and TRBJ2-3; 8 positions match TRBD1. The CDR3 contains 15 residues. From germline, CDR1 is SQVTM and CDR2 ANQGSEA. Trimming took 7 bases from V and 4 from J; bases not matched to a gene: 13. CDR3 loop: CSAALMTGAADTQYF. For the CDR3, the DNA is TGCAGCGCAGCGTTGATGACAGGGGCCGCAGATACGCAGTATTTT.

The rearrangement uses TRBV4-2 and TRBJ2-1; the D gene is possibly TRBD1 (5 bases). Trimming took 0 bases from V and 4 from J, leaving 19 bases between them. The length of the CDR3 is 18 residues. Germline assignment: CDR1 LGHNA and CDR2 YNFKEQ. The CDR3 DNA is TGTGCCAGCAGCCAAGAAAACACCGAAGGGGCCCCTTACAATGAGCAGTTCTTC. Translating it yields CASSQENTEGAPYNEQFF.

The chain recombines TRBV6-6 with TRBJ2-2, with 13 bases aligning to TRBD2. The junction had 4 bases not matched to a gene; V was cut back by 6 bases and J by 6 bases. This CDR3 region has 15 residues. The germline gives CDR1 MNHNY, CDR2 SVGAGI (reference sequence). This chain's CDR3 is CASSQTSGRAGELFF. The CDR3 DNA reads TGTGCCAGCAGCCAAACTAGCGGGAGGGCCGGGGAGCTGTTTTTT.

This clone was observed a single time. The chain links TRBV10-3 to TRBJ2-3; possible D gene TRBD2, 5 bases. The germline CDR1 and CDR2 sequences are ENHRY and SYGVKD. This CDR3 is 16 amino acids long. The V gene lost 3 bases and the J gene lost 3 bases, with 16 bases spanning the gap. The CDR3 protein is CAISDNVGGPTDTQYF. The DNA of the CDR3 is TGTGCCATCAGTGACAACGTCGGAGGTCCGACAGATACGCAGTATTTT.

The chain combines TRBV7-9 with TRBJ2-5; 11 positions agree with TRBD1. This CDR3 is built from 17 residues. Germline-derived CDR1 and CDR2 are SEHNR and FQNEAQ (reference sequence). The ends lost 1 base at V and 5 bases at J; junction bases unmatched: 9. The CDR3 region is CASSLVGTGGLLETQYF. CDR3 coding DNA: TGTGCCAGCAGCTTAGTTGGGACAGGGGGACTACTGGAGACCCAGTACTTC. Filled out from reference TRBV7-9 and TRBJ2-5, the complete variable domain reads DTGVSQNPRHKITKRGQNVTFRCDPISEHNRLYWYRQTLGQGPEFLTYFQNEAQLEKSRLLSDRFSAERPKGSFSTLEIQRTEQGDSAMYLCASSLVGTGGLLETQYFGPGTRLLVL.

The V call is TRBV21-1, the J call TRBJ2-7; the DNA was not compared with TRBD2, the D call given in the table. TRBV21-1 is labeled a pseudogene. The CDR3 sequence is 22 residues long. The CDR3 loop reads CASSKLGAYKITSGRAPYEQYV. CDR3 DNA: TGTGCCAGCAGCAAATTAGGAGCCTACAAGATTACTAGCGGGAGGGCCCCGTACGAGCAGTACGTC.

V is TRBV5-1 and J is TRBJ2-2; TRBD2 aligns across 8 bases. This CDR3 is 16 amino acids long. The ends lost 6 bases at V and 3 bases at J; junction bases unmatched: 10. Germline V gives CDR1 SGHRS, CDR2 YFSETQ. The CDR3 spells CASKVSGGADTGELFF. The CDR3 DNA reads TGCGCCAGCAAGGTATCCGGGGGGGCCGACACCGGGGAGCTGTTTTTT.

V gene TRBV19 combines with J gene TRBJ2-2, with TRBD1 matching 9 bases. This CDR3 is 18 amino acids long. V gave up 4 bases and J gave up 0 bases; unmatched junction bases: 9. In germline, CDR1 is LNHDA, CDR2 SQIVND (reference sequence). CDR3 in DNA: TGTGCCAGTAGTACCGGGACAGGGACCTTCGCGAACACCGGGGAGCTGTTTTTT. Translated, it gives CASSTGTGTFANTGELFF.

V and J are TRBV19 and TRBJ2-7; 9 bases map to TRBD1. There are 15 residues in the CDR3. V shed 5 bases, J shed 3 bases, and the junction held 8 bases outside the gene matches. CDR1 and CDR2 from the germline V gene are LNHDA and SQIVND (reference sequence). CDR3 sequence reads: CASSLHTGGNYEQYF. The CDR3, as DNA: TGTGCCAGTAGTCTACACACAGGGGGCAACTACGAGCAGTACTTC.

This chain links TRBV5-6 with TRBJ1-1; D remains ambiguous. This CDR3 contains 12 residues. CDR1 and CDR2 from the germline V gene are SGHDT and YYEEEE. V was cut by 4 bases and J by 10 bases, with 14 bases left in between. CDR3 sequence: CASSAALSGAFF. As DNA, the CDR3 is TGTGCCAGCAGCGCCGCCCTCTCGGGAGCTTTCTTT.